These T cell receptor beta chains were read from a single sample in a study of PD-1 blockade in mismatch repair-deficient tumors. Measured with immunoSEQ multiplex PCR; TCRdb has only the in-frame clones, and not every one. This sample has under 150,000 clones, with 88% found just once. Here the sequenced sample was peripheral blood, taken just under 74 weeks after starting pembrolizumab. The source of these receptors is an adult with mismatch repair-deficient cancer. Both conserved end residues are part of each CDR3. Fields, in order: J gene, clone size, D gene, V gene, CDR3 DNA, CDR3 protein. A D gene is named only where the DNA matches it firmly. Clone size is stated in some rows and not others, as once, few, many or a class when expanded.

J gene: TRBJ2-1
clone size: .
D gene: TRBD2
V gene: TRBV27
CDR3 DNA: TGTGCCAGCAGTGCAGGGACTAGCCCCTACAATGAGCAGTTCTTC
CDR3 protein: CASSAGTSPYNEQFF

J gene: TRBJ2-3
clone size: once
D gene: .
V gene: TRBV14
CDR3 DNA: TGTGCCAGCAGCCAAGCCACCCACGACTCGATAGGACCCTACTCTAGCACAGATACGCAGTATTTT
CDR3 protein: CASSQATHDSIGPYSSTDTQYF

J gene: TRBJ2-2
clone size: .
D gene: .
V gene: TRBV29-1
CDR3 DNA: TGCAGCGTTGAAAAAGAGAACACCGGGGAGCTGTTTTTT
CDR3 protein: CSVEKENTGELFF

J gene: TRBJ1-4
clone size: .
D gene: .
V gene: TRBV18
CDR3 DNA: TGTGCCAGCTCACAAGGAGCTACTAATGAAAAACTGTTTTTT
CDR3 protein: CASSQGATNEKLFF

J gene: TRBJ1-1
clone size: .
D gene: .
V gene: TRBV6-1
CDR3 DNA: TGTGCCAGCAGGTACAGGGCGGGCACTGAAGCTTTCTTT
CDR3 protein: CASRYRAGTEAFF

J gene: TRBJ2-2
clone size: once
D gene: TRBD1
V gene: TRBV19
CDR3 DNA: TGTGCCAGTAGCCCGACAGGGGGCTTTACCGGGGAGCTGTTTTTT
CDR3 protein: CASSPTGGFTGELFF

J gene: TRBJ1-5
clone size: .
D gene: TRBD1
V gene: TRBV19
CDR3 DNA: TGTGCCAGCGCCACGACAGGGGGCAATCAGCCCCAGCATTTT
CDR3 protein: CASATTGGNQPQHF

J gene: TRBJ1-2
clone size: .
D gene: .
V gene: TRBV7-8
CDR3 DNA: TGTGCCAGCACCACCGGGCCCGCAAACTATGGCTACACCTTC
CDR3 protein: CASTTGPANYGYTF

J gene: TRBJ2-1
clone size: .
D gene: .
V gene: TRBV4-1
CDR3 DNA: TGCGCCAGCAGCCAGACAACCCCCTACAATGAGCAGTTCTTC
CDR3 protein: CASSQTTPYNEQFF

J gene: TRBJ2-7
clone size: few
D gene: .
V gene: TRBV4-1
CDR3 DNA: TGCGCCAGCAGCCAAGTTTACCGGGACCGAACCTACGAGCAGTACTTC
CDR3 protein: CASSQVYRDRTYEQYF

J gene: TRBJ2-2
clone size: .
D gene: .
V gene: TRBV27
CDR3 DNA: TGTGCCAGCAGCCCCTATGTTAGCACCGGGGAGCTGTTTTTT
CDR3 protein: CASSPYVSTGELFF

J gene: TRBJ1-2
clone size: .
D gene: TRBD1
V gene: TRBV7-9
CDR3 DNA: TGTGCCAGCAGCGCCAGGGGGACAGGGGAGTATGGCTACACCTTC
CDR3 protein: CASSARGTGEYGYTF

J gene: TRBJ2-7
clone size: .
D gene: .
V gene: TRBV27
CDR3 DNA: TGTGCCAGCCGATTAGCGGAGCCATACGAGCAGTACTTC
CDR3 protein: CASRLAEPYEQYF

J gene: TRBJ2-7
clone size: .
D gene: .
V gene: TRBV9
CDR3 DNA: TGTGCCAGCAGCCCGGGTGGGAGTGGTGAGCAGTACTTC
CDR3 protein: CASSPGGSGEQYF

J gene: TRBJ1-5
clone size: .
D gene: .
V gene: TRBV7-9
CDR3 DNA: TGTGCCAGCAGCTTAGGGGTTAGCAATCAGCCCCAGCATTTT
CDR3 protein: CASSLGVSNQPQHF

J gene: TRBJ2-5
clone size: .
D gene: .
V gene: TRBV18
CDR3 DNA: TGTGCCAGCTCACAACAGGAGACCCAAGAGACCCAGTACTTC
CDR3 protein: CASSQQETQETQYF

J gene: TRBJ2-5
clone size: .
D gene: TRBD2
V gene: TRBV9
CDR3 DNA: TGTGCCAGCAGCGTAGCTGGGCTAGCGGGAGGAGAGACCCAGTACTTC
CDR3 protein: CASSVAGLAGGETQYF

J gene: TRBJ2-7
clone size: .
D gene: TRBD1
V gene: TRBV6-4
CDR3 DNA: TGTGCCAGCAGACCCTCCGGGACAGGGGGTCACGAGCAGTACTTC
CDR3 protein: CASRPSGTGGHEQYF

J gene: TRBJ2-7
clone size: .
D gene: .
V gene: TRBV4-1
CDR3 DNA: TGCGCCAGTTCGGAAAGGGCGAGCTCCTACGAGCAGTACTTC
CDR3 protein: CASSERASSYEQYF

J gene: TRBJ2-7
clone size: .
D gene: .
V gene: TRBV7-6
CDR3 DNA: TGTGCCAGCAGCCAGGGGAAGGGGGTGTACGAGCAGTACTTC
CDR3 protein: CASSQGKGVYEQYF

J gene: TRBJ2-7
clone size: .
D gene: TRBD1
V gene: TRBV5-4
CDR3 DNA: TGTGCCAGCAGCGCGGGACAGGTCGACGAGCAGTACTTC
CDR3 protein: CASSAGQVDEQYF

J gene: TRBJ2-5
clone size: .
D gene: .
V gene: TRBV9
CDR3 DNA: TGTGCCAGCAGCGTAGAAGGGGGGCTCGAGACCCAGTACTTC
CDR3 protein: CASSVEGGLETQYF

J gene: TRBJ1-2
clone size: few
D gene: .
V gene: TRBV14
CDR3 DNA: TGTGCCAGCAGCAGGGACATGAACTATGGCTACACCTTC
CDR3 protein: CASSRDMNYGYTF

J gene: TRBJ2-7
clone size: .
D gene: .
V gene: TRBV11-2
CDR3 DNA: TGTGCCAGCCGAAGGGCCGGGACCGGTGTAAGAGAGCAGTACTTC
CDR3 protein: CASRRAGTGVREQYF

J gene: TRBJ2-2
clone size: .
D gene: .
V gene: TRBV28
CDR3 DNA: TGTGCCAGCAGTCTCACCAACGCAGGGACCGGGGAGCTGTTTTTT
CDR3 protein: CASSLTNAGTGELFF

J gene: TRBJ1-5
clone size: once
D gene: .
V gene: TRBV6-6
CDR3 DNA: TGTGCCAGCAGTGTACAGACAGGATTCAATCAGCCCCAGCATTTT
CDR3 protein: CASSVQTGFNQPQHF

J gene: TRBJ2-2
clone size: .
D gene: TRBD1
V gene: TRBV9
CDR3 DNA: TGTGCCAGCAGCGTAGGAGGTACAGGGGTTGACACCGGGGAGCTGTTTTTT
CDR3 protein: CASSVGGTGVDTGELFF

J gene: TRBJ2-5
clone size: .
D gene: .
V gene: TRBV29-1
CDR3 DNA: TGCAGCGTTGAAGATCAGGGGTCCGAAGAGACCCAGTACTTC
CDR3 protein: CSVEDQGSEETQYF

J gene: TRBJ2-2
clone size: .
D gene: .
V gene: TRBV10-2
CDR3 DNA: TGCGCCAGCAGTGAGAGCGCCCTCGGGGAGCTGTTTTTT
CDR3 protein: CASSESALGELFF

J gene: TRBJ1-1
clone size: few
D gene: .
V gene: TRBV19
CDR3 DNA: TGTGCCAGTAGGGACGGGAACACTGAAGCTTTCTTT
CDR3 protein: CASRDGNTEAFF

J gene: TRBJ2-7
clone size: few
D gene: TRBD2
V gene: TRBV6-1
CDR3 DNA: TGTGCCAGCAGCCTCGGGACTAGCGGCTCTTACGAGCAGTACTTC
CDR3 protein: CASSLGTSGSYEQYF

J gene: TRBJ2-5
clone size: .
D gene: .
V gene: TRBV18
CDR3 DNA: TGTGCCAGCTCACCAGGAACAAAAGAGACCCAGTACTTC
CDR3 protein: CASSPGTKETQYF

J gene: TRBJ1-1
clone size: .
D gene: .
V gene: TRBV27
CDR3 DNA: TGTGCCAGCAGTTTATCCATGGGGGGCACTGAAGCTTTCTTT
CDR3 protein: CASSLSMGGTEAFF

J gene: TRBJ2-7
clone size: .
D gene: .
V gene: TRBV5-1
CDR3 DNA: TGCGCCAGCAATCACGGGGCCTACGAGCAGTACTTC
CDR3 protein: CASNHGAYEQYF

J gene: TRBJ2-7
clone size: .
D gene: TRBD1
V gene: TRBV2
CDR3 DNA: TGTGCCAGCACCGACAGGGACGAGCAGTACTTC
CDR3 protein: CASTDRDEQYF

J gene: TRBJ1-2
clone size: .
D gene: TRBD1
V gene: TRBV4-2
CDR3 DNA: TGTGCCAGCAGCACTAGACAGGGAAACTATGGCTACACCTTC
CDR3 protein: CASSTRQGNYGYTF

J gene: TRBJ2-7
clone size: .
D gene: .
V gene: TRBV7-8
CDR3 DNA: TGTGCCAGCAGCTTAGTTGTCCTCGTTCTGGACGAGCAGTACTTC
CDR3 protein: CASSLVVLVLDEQYF

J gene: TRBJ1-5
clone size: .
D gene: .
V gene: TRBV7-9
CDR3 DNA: TGTGCCAGCAGCCGGGGGGATCAGCCCCAGCATTTT
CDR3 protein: CASSRGDQPQHF

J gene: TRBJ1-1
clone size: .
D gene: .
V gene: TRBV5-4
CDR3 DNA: TGTGCCAGCAGCTTAGGGGCCGGGAACACTGAAGCTTTCTTT
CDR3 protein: CASSLGAGNTEAFF

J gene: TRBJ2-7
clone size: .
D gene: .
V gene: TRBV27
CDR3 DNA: TGTGCCAGCAGTCGAGGGGCAAACTCCTACGAGCAGTACTTC
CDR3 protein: CASSRGANSYEQYF

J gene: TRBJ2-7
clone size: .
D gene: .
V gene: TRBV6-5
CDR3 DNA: TGTGCCAGCAGGGGCAAGACCTACGAGCAGTACTTC
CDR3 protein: CASRGKTYEQYF

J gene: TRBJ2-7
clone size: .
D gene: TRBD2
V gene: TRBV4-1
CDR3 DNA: TGCGCCAGCAGCCAAGGAGGACTAGCGGACGGGGAGCAGTACTTC
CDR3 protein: CASSQGGLADGEQYF

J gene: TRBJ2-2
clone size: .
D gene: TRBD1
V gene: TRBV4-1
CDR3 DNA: TGCGCCAGCAGCCAATCACAGGGGTCCACCGGGGAGCTGTTTTTT
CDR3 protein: CASSQSQGSTGELFF

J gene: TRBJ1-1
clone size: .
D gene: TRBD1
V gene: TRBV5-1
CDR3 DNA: TGCGCCAGCAGCATATGGCGGACCGGGACAGCGGAAGCTTTCTTT
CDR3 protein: CASSIWRTGTAEAFF

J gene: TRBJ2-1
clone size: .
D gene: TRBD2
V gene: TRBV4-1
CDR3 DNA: TGCGCCAGCAGCCAACCCAGGACTAGCGGTTACAATGAGCAGTTCTTC
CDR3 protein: CASSQPRTSGYNEQFF

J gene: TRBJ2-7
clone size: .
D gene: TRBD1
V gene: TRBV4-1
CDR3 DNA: TGCGCCAGCAGCCGATTGGACAGGAGCGCCTACGAGCAGTACTTC
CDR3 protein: CASSRLDRSAYEQYF

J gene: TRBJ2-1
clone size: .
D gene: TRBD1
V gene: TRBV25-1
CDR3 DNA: TGTGCCAGCAGTGGCCCGACAGGGATGGCGCAGTTCTTC
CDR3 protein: CASSGPTGMAQFF

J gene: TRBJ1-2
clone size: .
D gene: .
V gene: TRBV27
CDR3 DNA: TGTGCCAGCAGGCCGACAGCCGGCTATGGCTACACCTTC
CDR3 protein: CASRPTAGYGYTF